Following are 10 T cell receptor beta chains from one sample sequenced in a study of circulating CD8 cells and anti-PD-1 response in melanoma. Live CD3+CD8+TCRalphabeta+ cells were sorted into four subsets by PD-1 and/or TIGIT. Using around 16 ng of total RNA, TCR libraries were made with the QIAseq Immune Repertoire TCR panel. TCRdb reprocessed the reads with MiXCR, giving one entry per CDR3 protein. This table has 490 or so distinct CDR3 sequences, over 7% appearing once. Sequences were derived from CD8+ T cells from PBMCs, sampled at baseline or after one month of anti-PD-1 therapy (not recorded which). All receptors come from a human donor with melanoma.

Remarks on this clonotype: With a much larger clone just one base away, this may be a read error. The J gene is TRBJ2-1, the V gene TRBV28; D is undetermined. Germline V lookup: CDR1 MDHEN, CDR2 SYDVKM. This CDR3 comprises 12 residues. The CDR3 region is CASSFRPNEQCF. The CDR3 DNA follows: TGTGCCAGCAGTTTCAGGCCCAATGAGCAGTGCTTC.

By its share, this clonotype is medium-sized. The chain couples TRBV29-1 to TRBJ2-3; TRBD2 matches 7 bases. J lost 5 bases, V lost 1 base, and 3 bases had no gene match. The CDR3 sequence is 13 residues long. Germline V gene lookup returns CDR1 SQVTM and CDR2 ANQGSEA. The CDR3 loop reads CSVEGLAVDTQYF. CDR3 bases: TGCAGCGTTGAAGGTCTAGCGGTAGATACGCAGTATTTT.

This clonotype is labeled large. V gene TRBV21-1 combines with J gene TRBJ2-3; TRBD1 is the table's D call and was not checked against the DNA. TRBV21-1 is designated a pseudogene. The CDR3 is made up of 16 amino acids. CDR3 sequence reads: CASTPIATGATDTQYF. CDR3 DNA: TGTGCCAGCACCCCGATTGCAACTGGGGCCACAGATACGCAGTATTTT.

Relative to its sample, this clonotype is large (0.1 to 1%). The genes are TRBV7-3 and TRBJ1-1, with 7 bases fitting TRBD1. The CDR3 has 15 amino acids. CDR1 is SGHTA, CDR2 FQGTGA, per germline. V shed 1 base, J shed 1 base, and the junction held 3 bases outside the gene matches. CDR3 DNA: TGTGCCAGCAGCTTAAATCCAGGGGGGAACACTGAAGCTTTCTTT. Translating it yields CASSLNPGGNTEAFF. The variable domain in full, completed from reference TRBV7-3 and TRBJ1-1, reads GAGVSQTPSNKVTEKGKYVELRCDPISGHTALYWYRQSLGQGPEFLIYFQGTGAADDSGLPNDRFFAVRPEGSVSTLKIQRTERGDSAVYLCASSLNPGGNTEAFFGQGTRLTVV.

This clonotype is categorized as large. This sequence joins TRBV7-3 and TRBJ2-5; D possibly matches TRBD1 or TRBD2 (5 bases each). CDR3 length: 17 residues. Trimming cost V 0 bases and J 5 bases, with 19 bases left between them. Looked up from germline, CDR1 is SGHTA and CDR2 is FQGTGA. DNA for the CDR3: TGTGCCAGCAGCTTAACCCCCTCCTGGGGGACCGAGGAGACCCAGTACTTC. Its translation: CASSLTPSWGTEETQYF.

Within the sample, this clonotype is large. This chain connects TRBV2 to TRBJ2-7; 10 bases align to TRBD1. Germline CDR1 reads SNHLY; CDR2 reads FYNNEI. The J segment lost 3 bases and the V segment lost 3 bases, leaving 8 bases of the junction unmatched. The CDR3 contains 16 residues. The CDR3 DNA is TGTGCCAGCAGTGAGGTTCGGACAGGGGGTCACTACGAGCAGTACTTC. Amino acid sequence: CASSEVRTGGHYEQYF. The whole variable domain, filled in from reference TRBV2 and TRBJ2-7, reads EPEVTQTPSHQVTQMGQEVILRCVPISNHLYFYWYRQILGQKVEFLVSFYNNEISEKSEIFDDQFSVERPDGSNFTLKIRSTKLEDSAMYFCASSEVRTGGHYEQYFGPGTRLTVT.

The rearrangement links TRBV5-4 to TRBJ2-1, with D perhaps TRBD1 (6 bases). This CDR3 has 14 amino acids. Trimming stripped 5 bases from V and 7 bases from J, with 16 bases between. CDR1 SGHNT and CDR2 YYREEE come from the germline V gene (reference sequence). The CDR3 DNA sequence: TGTGCCAGCAGTTCACCTAACGACAGGAATGAGCAGTTCTTC. Protein: CASSSPNDRNEQFF.

The chain employs TRBV5-6 and TRBJ2-7, with D tentatively TRBD2 (6 bases). Trimming removed 4 bases from V and 3 bases from J, with 11 bases in between. This CDR3 has 13 residues. CDR1 is SGHDT and CDR2 is YYEEEE in the germline V gene. In nucleotides, the CDR3 is TGTGCCAGCAGCGACGTCGGGAGCTACGAGCAGTACTTC. Its translation is CASSDVGSYEQYF.

By proportion, this clonotype is large (0.1 to 1%). This chain joins TRBV7-2 and TRBJ2-7; D is tentatively TRBD1 or TRBD2 (5 bases each). Trimming shortened V by 1 base and J by 0 bases, and 10 bases separated the two germline ends. The germline V gene encodes CDR1 SGHTA and CDR2 FQGNSA. The CDR3 has 15 amino acids. Written as DNA, the CDR3 is TGTGCCAGCAGCTTAGAGGGGACCGGCTCCTACGAGCAGTACTTC. This translates into CASSLEGTGSYEQYF.

Judged by abundance, this clonotype is large (0.1 to 1%). V usage is TRBV29-1 and J usage is TRBJ2-7; 8 nucleotides agree with TRBD1. V lost 7 bases, J lost 3 bases, and 8 bases stayed unmatched. CDR3 length: 13 amino acids. Per the germline V gene, CDR1 is SQVTM and CDR2 is ANQGSEA. The CDR3, as DNA: TGCAGCGCCACGGACAGGGACCTCTACGAGCAGTACTTC. Amino acids: CSATDRDLYEQYF.